These 30 T cell receptor beta chains originate from one sample sequenced in a study of control samples from healthy donors and cancer patients. Here immunoSEQ multiplex PCR was the method, and the copy in TCRdb shows in-frame clones only, minus some. Of some 140,000 clones listed, around nine tenths are singletons. The source material was blood. All receptors come from a woman in her thirties in good health.

About this clone: The sample has other DNA sequences that encode this CDR3 too. V usage is TRBV19 and J usage is TRBJ1-1, with 8 bases lining up with TRBD1. Germline assignment: CDR1 LNHDA and CDR2 SQIVND (reference sequence). The CDR3 has 13 residues. V lost 6 bases and J lost 1; bases outside the gene matches: 1. CDR3 bases: TGTGCCAGTAGAGGACAGGGGAACACTGAAGCTTTCTTT. Its protein product is CASRGQGNTEAFF.

This sequence joins TRBV28 and TRBJ2-7, with 9 bases fitting TRBD1. V gave up 5 bases and J gave up 3 bases; unmatched junction bases: 2. Germline CDR1 is MDHEN and CDR2 is SYDVKM. This CDR3 region has 13 residues. CDR3 residues: CASSKDRGYEQYF. The CDR3 DNA sequence: TGTGCCAGCAGTAAGGACAGGGGCTACGAGCAGTACTTC.

This clone was counted once. This chain links TRBV19 with TRBJ2-1, with D perhaps matching TRBD2 (5 bases). CDR1 and CDR2 from the germline V gene are LNHDA and SQIVND (reference sequence). V shed 5 bases and J shed 2 bases, with 10 bases lying between them. The CDR3 is 14 amino acids. In DNA, the CDR3 is TGTGCCAGTAGTTACCGGGGTACCTACAATGAGCAGTTCTTC. Protein product: CASSYRGTYNEQFF.

The chain combines TRBV7-9 with TRBJ1-6; 8 positions match TRBD1. The CDR3 extends over 14 amino acids. The V segment lost 1 base and the J segment 10 bases; nucleotides outside the gene matches: 3. The germline V gene has CDR1 SEHNR and CDR2 FQNEAQ (reference sequence). The CDR3 region has the DNA TGTGCCAGCAGCTTAGGACAGGGGAGGTCACCCCTCCACTTT. Its protein is CASSLGQGRSPLHF.

The rearrangement joins TRBV15 to TRBJ1-2; weak D call: TRBD1 (6 bases). Looked up from germline, CDR1 is LNHNV and CDR2 is YYDKDF (reference sequence). Trimming took off 3 bases at V and 7 bases at J, with 21 bases between the two ends. CDR3 length: 16 amino acids. CDR3 DNA: TGTGCCACCAGCAGTGAAATGGCAGGGGTTGAGTCTGGCTACACCTTC. This translates into CATSSEMAGVESGYTF.

This clone was seen only once. The V gene is TRBV3-1 (or the pseudogene TRBV3-2), the J gene TRBJ2-1, with a tentative D call TRBD1 (5 bases). Trimming took 1 base from V and 2 from J, leaving 9 bases between them. This CDR3 is built from 15 residues. Germline V gene data show CDR1 as LGHDT and CDR2 as YNNKEL (reference sequence). In nucleotides, the CDR3 is TGTGCCAGCAGCCAAGGGGCCAGGGCCTACAATGAGCAGTTCTTC. Translation gives CASSQGARAYNEQFF.

The chain is built from TRBV6-5 and TRBJ1-2; 8 nucleotides match TRBD1. The CDR3 totals 11 residues. Germline-derived CDR1 and CDR2 are MNHEY and SVGAGI. Germline trimming cut 6 bases from V and 9 bases from J; bases unmatched to any gene: 3. CDR3: CASSGQGRYTF. The CDR3, as DNA: TGTGCCAGCAGCGGACAGGGACGCTACACCTTC.

V is TRBV6-5 and J is TRBJ2-1, with 11 bases aligning to TRBD2. Losses at the gene ends were 8 bases for V and 10 bases for J; bases not matched to a gene: 10. CDR1 MNHEY and CDR2 SVGAGI come from the germline V gene. This CDR3 is built from 14 residues. The CDR3 loop is CASEPGLAVQEQFF. The CDR3 DNA sequence: TGTGCCAGCGAACCGGGACTAGCGGTTCAGGAGCAGTTCTTC.

The chain employs TRBV7-2 and TRBJ1-1; 8 nucleotides align to TRBD1. The CDR3 has 15 amino acids. Looked up from germline, CDR1 is SGHTA and CDR2 is FQGNSA. The trim removed 2 bases at V and 1 base at J, leaving 3 bases unmatched. The CDR3 DNA reads TGTGCCAGCAGCTTATTGGGGACAGGGAACACTGAAGCTTTCTTT. Protein product: CASSLLGTGNTEAFF.

The chain has TRBV5-1 and TRBJ2-7; D perhaps matches TRBD1 (6 bases). Germline assignment: CDR1 SGHRS and CDR2 YFSETQ. V lost 4 bases and J lost 2, with 13 bases in between. The CDR3 contains 14 residues. CDR3 sequence (DNA): TGCGCCAGCAGCGTTGACAGGATACCCTACGAGCAGTACTTC. Encoded protein: CASSVDRIPYEQYF.

The chain uses TRBV19 and TRBJ1-2, with a possible D match to TRBD1 (6 bases). This CDR3 spans 13 amino acids. The V end lost 3 bases, the J end lost 3 bases, and 8 bases lay between the germline ends. Germline V gene lookup returns CDR1 LNHDA and CDR2 SQIVND (reference sequence). The CDR3 loop is CASSIGGDYGYTF. CDR3 coding DNA: TGTGCCAGTAGTATTGGGGGCGACTATGGCTACACCTTC.

This clone came up once. The V and J genes are TRBV24-1 and TRBJ2-1; 10 nucleotides align to TRBD2. The junction had 3 bases not matched to a gene; V was cut back by 4 bases and J by 10 bases. Per the germline V gene, CDR1 is KGHDR and CDR2 is SFDVKD. CDR3 length: 13 residues. The CDR3 is CATSEPGLAEQFF. CDR3 nucleotides: TGTGCCACCAGTGAGCCGGGACTAGCGGAGCAGTTCTTC.

The chain has TRBV19 and TRBJ1-6; D is undetermined. This CDR3 contains 15 residues. V lost 4 bases, J lost 8 bases, and 15 bases lay in between. Germline CDR1 reads LNHDA; CDR2 reads SQIVND (reference sequence). The CDR3 loop is CASSKSVRRDSPLHF. In DNA, the CDR3 is TGTGCCAGTAGTAAAAGTGTGCGACGGGATTCACCCCTCCACTTT.

The rearrangement uses TRBV4-2 and TRBJ2-7, with D perhaps TRBD2 (6 bases). Germline V gene lookup returns CDR1 LGHNA and CDR2 YNFKEQ. V was clipped by 0 bases and J by 7 bases, with 16 bases between them. There are 15 residues in the CDR3. CDR3 protein: CASSQETYLGREQYF. CDR3 sequence (DNA): TGTGCCAGCAGCCAAGAGACGTACCTTGGGAGGGAGCAGTACTTC.

This chain connects TRBV14 to TRBJ2-7; 9 nucleotides align to TRBD2. The V gene end was trimmed by 4 bases and the J gene end by 5 bases; junction bases not matched to a gene: 12. This CDR3 spans 16 amino acids. Germline V gives CDR1 SGHDN, CDR2 FVKESK. The CDR3: CASSPSGTSTWDEQYF. Written as DNA, the CDR3 is TGTGCCAGCAGCCCTAGCGGGACTTCGACGTGGGACGAGCAGTACTTC.

V is TRBV19 and J is TRBJ2-7; D might be TRBD1 (5 bases). The length of the CDR3 is 15 residues. V was trimmed by 2 bases and J by 2 bases, leaving 13 bases between them. Germline V lookup: CDR1 LNHDA, CDR2 SQIVND (reference sequence). DNA for the CDR3: TGTGCCAGTAGTATAACAGGCATCTCCCCCTACGAGCAGTACTTC. This gives the protein CASSITGISPYEQYF.

The genes are TRBV13 and TRBJ2-2, with D perhaps TRBD2 (5 bases). The V end was cut by 0 bases, the J end by 7 bases, with 9 bases between. The CDR3 runs 14 residues. The germline V gene has CDR1 PRHDT and CDR2 FYEKMQ (reference sequence). The chain's CDR3 is CASSLGRAIGELFF. The CDR3, as DNA: TGTGCCAGCAGCTTAGGGCGGGCAATCGGGGAGCTGTTTTTT.

The CDR3 sequence is CSPSDRKGYTF. DNA for the CDR3: TGCAGTCCCTCCGACAGGAAAGGCTACACCTTC. The genes are TRBV20-1 and TRBJ1-2; D possibly corresponds to TRBD1 (6 bases). The CDR3 is 11 amino acids. Trimming cost V 8 bases and J 8 bases, with 15 bases left between them. Germline lookup yields CDR1 DFQATT and CDR2 SNEGSKA (reference sequence).

The chain uses TRBV27 and TRBJ1-2, with D maybe TRBD1 (5 bases). With 8 bases removed from V and 4 bases from J, the gap between germline ends came to 20 bases. CDR1 and CDR2 (germline): MNHEY, SMNVEV (reference sequence). There are 15 residues in the CDR3. CDR3 sequence: CASHPGPAGPYGYTF. The CDR3 DNA sequence: TGTGCCAGCCACCCTGGTCCGGCGGGGCCCTATGGCTACACCTTC.

The rearrangement uses TRBV7-6 and TRBJ1-2, with D maybe TRBD1 (6 bases). Between the trimmed V and J ends, which lost 1 base and 8 bases, there was a span of 17 bases. CDR3 size: 15 residues. CDR1 SGHVS and CDR2 FNYEAQ come from the germline V gene. The CDR3: CASSLGLGGEEGYTF. For the CDR3, the DNA is TGTGCCAGCAGCTTAGGGCTGGGGGGCGAGGAAGGCTACACCTTC. Full variable domain (missing parts from reference TRBV7-6 and TRBJ1-2): GAGVSQSPRYKVTKRGQDVALRCDPISGHVSLYWYRQALGQGPEFLTYFNYEAQQDKSGLPNDRFSAERPEGSISTLTIQRTEQRDSAMYRCASSLGLGGEEGYTFGSGTRLTVV.

The gene calls are TRBV6-6 and TRBJ1-6; 7 nucleotides agree with TRBD1. Per germline, CDR1 MNHNY and CDR2 SVGAGI (reference sequence). This CDR3 is 17 amino acids long. Trimming at V came to 5 bases and at J to 6 bases, leaving 13 bases not matched to a gene. The CDR3 here is CASSLSPTGVINSPLHF. CDR3 nucleotides: TGTGCCAGCAGTCTGAGCCCAACAGGGGTTATTAATTCACCCCTCCACTTT.

The chain has TRBV5-5 and TRBJ2-7, with D possibly being TRBD1 (5 bases). Per the germline V gene, CDR1 is SGHKS and CDR2 is YYEKEE (reference sequence). This CDR3 is 16 amino acids long. The germline V and J ends were trimmed by 0 bases and 2 bases, with 15 bases remaining between them. DNA of the CDR3: TGTGCCAGCAGCTTGGAGGCAGGGTCGGTCCCCTACGAGCAGTACTTC. Translated, it gives CASSLEAGSVPYEQYF.

The chain combines TRBV7-9 with TRBJ1-1, with D unclear. Germline CDR1 and CDR2: SEHNR and FQNEAQ (reference sequence). This CDR3 has 15 amino acids. The germline V and J ends were trimmed by 1 base and 5 bases, with 14 bases remaining between them. CDR3 residues: CASSLGLAGGTEAFF. In nucleotides, the CDR3 is TGTGCCAGCAGCTTAGGGCTAGCGGGTGGGACTGAAGCTTTCTTT.

This CDR3 is CASSPPGMDGSEQYF. The CDR3 DNA sequence: TGTGCCAGCTCACCACCGGGGATGGACGGGAGTGAGCAGTACTTC. The V gene is TRBV18, the J gene TRBJ2-7, with a possible D match to TRBD2 (6 bases). V was pared by 0 bases and J by 7 bases, with 16 bases between. The CDR3 covers 15 residues. Germline CDR1 is KGHSH and CDR2 is LQKENI.

This sequence joins TRBV10-3 and TRBJ2-3; the D is unclear. In germline, CDR1 is ENHRY, CDR2 SYGVKD. CDR3 length: 15 residues. Trimming removed 6 bases at V and 1 base at J, with 14 bases between. CDR3 bases: TGTGCCATCAGGGGAAAGGATATTGGCACAGATACGCAGTATTTT. Encoded protein: CAIRGKDIGTDTQYF.

J is TRBJ1-1 and V is TRBV15; D remains unclear. Germline V CDR1 and CDR2: LNHNV, YYDKDF (reference sequence). V was clipped by 1 base and J by 0 bases, with 6 bases between them. This CDR3 region has 14 residues. CDR3 DNA sequence: TGTGCCACCAGCAGAGCTCGGGTGAACACTGAAGCTTTCTTT. Its translation is CATSRARVNTEAFF. Drawing the rest from reference TRBV15 and TRBJ1-1, the complete variable domain is DAMVIQNPRYQVTQFGKPVTLSCSQTLNHNVMYWYQQKSSQAPKLLFHYYDKDFNNEADTPDNFQSRRPNTSFCFLDIRSPGLGDTAMYLCATSRARVNTEAFFGQGTRLTVV.

The chain uses TRBV18 and TRBJ2-5; D might be TRBD1 (5 bases). This CDR3 is built from 13 residues. V gave up 0 bases and J gave up 7 bases, with 9 bases separating them. Germline CDR1 reads KGHSH; CDR2 reads LQKENI. The CDR3 DNA reads as TGTGCCAGCTCACCACCCCAGGGCGGGACCCAGTACTTC. Residues: CASSPPQGGTQYF.

The chain carries TRBV29-1 and TRBJ2-3; 8 positions match TRBD1. Germline-derived CDR1 and CDR2 are SQVTM and ANQGSEA. Trimming cost V 5 bases and J 1 base; bases outside gene matches: 11. The CDR3 spans 16 residues. The CDR3 reads CSVPTDRARGTDTQYF. In nucleotides, the CDR3 is TGCAGCGTTCCGACGGACAGGGCCAGGGGCACAGATACGCAGTATTTT.

The chain employs TRBV11-2 and TRBJ1-2, with D unclear. This CDR3 has 13 amino acids. Trimming left V 4 bases short and J 4 bases short, with 10 bases between. Germline values: CDR1 SGHAT, CDR2 FQNNGV. The CDR3 region has the DNA TGTGCCAGCAGCTCCCTGTCTGCCTATGGCTACACCTTC. Protein sequence: CASSSLSAYGYTF.

Written as DNA, the CDR3 is TGCGCCAGCAGAAAGGGTAGCACTGAAGCTTTCTTT. This sequence encodes CASRKGSTEAFF. The gene calls are TRBV10-1 and TRBJ1-1; D ambiguous. V was pared by 6 bases and J by 4 bases, with 9 bases between. The CDR3 contains 12 residues. CDR1 WNHNN and CDR2 SYGVQD come from the germline V gene (reference sequence).